This T cell receptor (beta chain) emerged from a study of cytomegalovirus exposure and HLA in healthy donors. The repertoire was sequenced with immunoSEQ multiplex PCR; TCRdb's copy has only in-frame clones and lacks some. Of under 250,000 clones detected, around four fifths appear once; the ten largest clones hold 4.5% to 7%. V gave up 0 bases and J gave up 10 bases, with 13 bases separating them. Germline V CDR1 and CDR2: MNHEY, SVGAGI. The CDR3 is 15 residues long. The V gene is TRBV6-5, the J gene TRBJ1-6, with D perhaps matching TRBD1 (5 bases). The TCR was taken from a woman under 30 in good health and CMV-seronegative. The sequencing input was PBMCs. Written as DNA, the CDR3 is TGTGCCAGCAGTTACTCGACAGTTGTGGGATCACCCCTCCACTTT. It specifies CASSYSTVVGSPLHF.